This T cell receptor beta chain was recorded in a study of blood T cell repertoires in COVID-19 (TCRdb year 2020). With regard to the full study: Collaborator samples came from the United States, Italy and Spain and covered acute and convalescent phases of COVID-19. Deeply sampled blood TCRbeta repertoires from subjects exposed to, actively infected with, or recovered from COVID-19 were included in the dataset. Nearly every sample came with metadata listing a de-identified subject ID, COVID-19 status, age in years and sex. Where available, HLA class I and class II types were obtained from metadata supplied by the sample provider rather than from assay-based typing. Samples came from the ongoing ImmuneRACE study (first 160 participants) plus 1,254 subjects from 6 global collaborators. The repertoires were made available in a free public database intended to serve as a resource for research on the immune response to SARS-CoV-2. The prospective study material was composed of cDNA or gDNA derived from T cells, B-cell-depleted T cells, or PBMCs.

Whole blood was collected in K2EDTA tubes by collaborating institutions according to the institutions' own protocols. For TCRbeta analysis, collaborators shipped samples as frozen whole blood, isolated PBMCs, or DNA extracted from either of those sample types. The CDR3 measures 20 amino acids from cysteine to phenylalanine. The sequence is cut down to CDR3 DNA, 60 bases in frame from base 1. Trimming removed 0 bases from V and 3 bases from J, leaving 23 bases between the germline ends. For CDR1 and CDR2, the germline V gene lists KGHSH and LQKENI. Points on this clone: There is no known antigen for this receptor. There are no base qualities to consult, and no much larger clone falls within one base.

TCRbeta CDR3 regions were amplified from genomic DNA using the immunoSEQ Assay, a bias-controlled multiplex PCR. On the study's bioinformatics: Within the assay, amplification of reference gene primers was used to estimate how many nucleated cells each sample contained. Sequence reads were collapsed and filtered to measure the absolute abundance of every unique TCRbeta CDR3 rearrangement. Productive Simpson clonality was computed per sample as the square root of Simpson's diversity index over productive rearrangements. This immuneACCESS table, as held by TCRdb, lists in-frame sequences with V and J called but not all clones. Of the missing ones, under half trace to an unresolved V gene in checked studies; the others have no known cause. The V and J calls and the clone size are those of that table, but D and trimming were determined from the DNA. The sample table holds about 190,000 clones, of which 84% were seen once. 4.5% to 6% of the sample comes from the top ten.

Broad study findings and their caveats: The amount of clinical and demographic metadata varied by source and participant and was provided uncurated.

This receptor chain uses TRBV18 and TRBJ2-2; 7 matching bases give a weak D call of TRBD2. Source material: peripheral blood. The TCR sequence derives from a woman in her seventies with active or convalescent COVID-19. The nucleotide sequence reads as follows: TGTGCCAGCTCACCACCGGGGGCCGAGCGGGATTCGGGAGACACCGGGGAGCTGTTTTTT. Translated, this gives CASSPPGAERDSGDTGELFF.